The 8 T cell receptor beta chains given below trace back to one sample, sequenced in a study of cytomegalovirus exposure and HLA in healthy donors. This PCR relied on a set of 60 Vbeta primers and 13 Jbeta primers. Generated by immunoSEQ multiplex PCR, the TCRdb table keeps only in-frame clones and is missing some. The sample shows 65,000 to 85,000 clones, more than 60% of them seen only once. Input material: PBMCs. The receptor source for this set is a male donor in good health and CMV-seropositive.

The rearrangement joins TRBV11-3 to TRBJ2-5, with TRBD2 matching 9 bases. Trimming removed 1 base from V and 5 bases from J; junction bases left unmatched: 11. The CDR3 runs to 17 residues. Germline values: CDR1 SGHNT, CDR2 YENEEA. Written as DNA, the CDR3 is TGTGCCAGCAGCTTAGGCACTAGCGGGCAGATGGGGGAGACCCAGTACTTC. Protein product: CASSLGTSGQMGETQYF.

The V gene is TRBV6-5, the J gene TRBJ1-4, with unresolved D. Looked up from germline, CDR1 is MNHEY and CDR2 is SVGAGI. V lost 0 bases, J lost 0 bases, and 8 bases lay in between. CDR3 length: 16 residues. CDR3 bases: TGTGCCAGCAGTTACTCGGGGAGCGCAACTAATGAAAAACTGTTTTTT. It encodes CASSYSGSATNEKLFF.

Of note for this clone: One end of the junction is discordant with germline, which a read error may explain. J is TRBJ1-2 and V is TRBV6-5, with TRBD1 identical over 9 bases. The CDR3 is 12 residues long. Per germline, CDR1 MNHEY and CDR2 SVGAGI. The chain's CDR3 is CASRSTGTGYAF. Here the CDR3 DNA reads TGTGCCAGCAGGAGCACCGGGACAGGGTACGCCTTC.

In its sample, this clone was seen a few times. The chain is built from TRBV30 and TRBJ1-3; 7 bases line up with TRBD1. This CDR3 is 16 amino acids long. Trimming at V came to 0 bases and at J to 4 bases, leaving 9 bases not matched to a gene. Germline lookup yields CDR1 GTSNPN and CDR2 SVGIG (reference sequence). The CDR3 protein is CAWSVPKGARGNTIYF. The DNA of the CDR3 is TGTGCCTGGAGTGTACCGAAGGGGGCGCGGGGAAACACCATATATTTT.

This chain links TRBV15 with TRBJ2-6, with 8 positions matching TRBD1. This CDR3 is built from 19 residues. The trim removed 1 base at V and 4 bases at J, leaving 12 bases unmatched. The germline CDR1 and CDR2 sequences are LNHNV and YYDKDF (reference sequence). This CDR3 is CATSRGLDRARGGANVLTF. Written as DNA, the CDR3 is TGTGCCACCAGCAGAGGACTGGACAGGGCCAGAGGGGGGGCCAACGTCCTGACTTTC.

This clone was observed a handful of times. This chain joins TRBV7-3 and TRBJ2-7; 9 bases agree with TRBD1. Germline CDR1 and CDR2: SGHTA and FQGTGA. With V trimmed by 6 bases and J by 3 bases, 12 bases remained unmatched. The CDR3 runs 16 residues. The CDR3 coding sequence is TGTGCCAGCAGTACTAATACCGGGACAGGGCTCTACGAGCAGTACTTC. Translation: CASSTNTGTGLYEQYF.

The chain recombines TRBV15 with TRBJ2-1, with TRBD1 as a possible D gene (6 bases). Germline-derived CDR1 and CDR2 are LNHNV and YYDKDF (reference sequence). Trimming left V 1 base short and J 9 bases short, with 16 bases between. The CDR3 consists of 15 residues. The CDR3 loop is CATSRVVRGWGEQFF. CDR3 sequence (DNA): TGTGCCACCAGCAGAGTGGTCAGGGGATGGGGTGAGCAGTTCTTC.

The CDR3 DNA reads TGTGCCAGCAGCGTACGTGGCAGCTCCTACGAGCAGTACTTC. Protein sequence: CASSVRGSSYEQYF. The chain links TRBV9 to TRBJ2-7; D not certain. The length of the CDR3 is 14 residues. Trimming took 1 base from V and 0 from J, leaving 8 bases between them. The germline V gene has CDR1 SGDLS and CDR2 YYNGEE.